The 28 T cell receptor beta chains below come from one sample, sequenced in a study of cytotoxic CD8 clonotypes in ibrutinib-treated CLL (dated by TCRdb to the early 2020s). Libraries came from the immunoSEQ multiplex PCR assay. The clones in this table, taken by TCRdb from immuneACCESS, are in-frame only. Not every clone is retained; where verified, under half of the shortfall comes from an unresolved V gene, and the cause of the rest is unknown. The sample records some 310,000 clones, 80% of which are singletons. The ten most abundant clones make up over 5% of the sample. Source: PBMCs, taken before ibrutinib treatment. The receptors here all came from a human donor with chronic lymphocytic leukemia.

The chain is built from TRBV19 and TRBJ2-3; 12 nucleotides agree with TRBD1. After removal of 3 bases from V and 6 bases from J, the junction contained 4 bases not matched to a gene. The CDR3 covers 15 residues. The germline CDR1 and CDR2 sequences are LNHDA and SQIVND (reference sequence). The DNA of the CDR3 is TGTGCCAGTAGTATTGGGACAGGGGGCTGGGATACGCAGTATTTT. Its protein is CASSIGTGGWDTQYF.

In DNA form, the CDR3 reads TGTGCCAGCAGCTTATTCATTACCCCAGCGGGAGTCTCCTACAATGAGCAGTTCTTC. It translates to CASSLFITPAGVSYNEQFF. The V and J genes are TRBV7-8 and TRBJ2-1, with 8 positions matching TRBD2. CDR1 SGHVS and CDR2 FQNEAQ come from the germline V gene. Trimming removed 2 bases from V and 0 bases from J; junction bases left unmatched: 12. The CDR3 is made up of 19 amino acids.

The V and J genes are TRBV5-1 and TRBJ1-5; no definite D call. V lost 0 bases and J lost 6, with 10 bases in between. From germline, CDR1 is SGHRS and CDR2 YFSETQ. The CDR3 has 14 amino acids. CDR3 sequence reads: CASSLVGEGQPQHF. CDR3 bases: TGCGCCAGCAGCTTGGTCGGGGAGGGTCAGCCCCAGCATTTT.

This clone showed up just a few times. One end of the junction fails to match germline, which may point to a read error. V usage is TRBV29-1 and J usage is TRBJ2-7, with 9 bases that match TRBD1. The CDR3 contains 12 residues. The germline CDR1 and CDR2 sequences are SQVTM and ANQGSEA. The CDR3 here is CSVEARTGVLVF. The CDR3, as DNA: TGCAGCGTTGAAGCCCGGACAGGGGTTCTTGTATTC.

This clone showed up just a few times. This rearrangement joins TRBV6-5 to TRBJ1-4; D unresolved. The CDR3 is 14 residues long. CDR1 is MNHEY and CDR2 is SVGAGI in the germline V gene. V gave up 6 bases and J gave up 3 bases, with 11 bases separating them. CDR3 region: CASRRRRPNEKLFF. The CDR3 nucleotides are TGTGCCAGCAGAAGACGGCGACCTAATGAAAAACTGTTTTTT.

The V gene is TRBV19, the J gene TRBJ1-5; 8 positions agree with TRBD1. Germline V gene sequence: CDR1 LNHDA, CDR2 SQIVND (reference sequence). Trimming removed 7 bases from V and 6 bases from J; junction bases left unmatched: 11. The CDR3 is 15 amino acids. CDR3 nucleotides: TGTGCCAGTACTACGGACAGGGCGACGTTTCAGCCCCAGCATTTT. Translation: CASTTDRATFQPQHF.

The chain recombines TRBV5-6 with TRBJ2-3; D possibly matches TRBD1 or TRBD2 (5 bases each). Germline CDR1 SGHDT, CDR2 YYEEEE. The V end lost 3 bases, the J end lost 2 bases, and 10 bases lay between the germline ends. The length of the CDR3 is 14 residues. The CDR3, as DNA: TGTGCCAGCAGCTGGGACCTATACACAGATACGCAGTATTTT. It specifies CASSWDLYTDTQYF.

CDR3 DNA sequence: TGCAGCGTTGGTTTCGGGGACGAAAAAAAGGGCTACGAGCAGTACTTC. The encoded protein is CSVGFGDEKKGYEQYF. The chain carries TRBV29-1 and TRBJ2-7, with D possibly called TRBD1 or TRBD2 (5 bases each). Germline CDR1 SQVTM, CDR2 ANQGSEA. Trimming took 4 bases from V and 3 from J, leaving 22 bases between them. The CDR3 is made up of 16 amino acids.

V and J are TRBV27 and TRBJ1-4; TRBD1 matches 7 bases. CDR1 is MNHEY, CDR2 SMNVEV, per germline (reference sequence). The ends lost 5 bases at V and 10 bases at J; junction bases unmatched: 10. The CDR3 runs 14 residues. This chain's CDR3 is CASSPTQGLVKLFF. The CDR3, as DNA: TGTGCCAGCAGTCCTACACAGGGGTTGGTAAAACTGTTTTTT.

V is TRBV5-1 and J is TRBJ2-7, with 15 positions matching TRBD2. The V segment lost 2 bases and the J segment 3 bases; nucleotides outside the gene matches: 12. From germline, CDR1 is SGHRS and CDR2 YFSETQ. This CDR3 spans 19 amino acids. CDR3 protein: CASSLGLAGGSLSFYEQYF. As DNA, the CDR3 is TGCGCCAGCAGCTTAGGACTAGCGGGAGGGTCCTTAAGTTTCTACGAGCAGTACTTC.

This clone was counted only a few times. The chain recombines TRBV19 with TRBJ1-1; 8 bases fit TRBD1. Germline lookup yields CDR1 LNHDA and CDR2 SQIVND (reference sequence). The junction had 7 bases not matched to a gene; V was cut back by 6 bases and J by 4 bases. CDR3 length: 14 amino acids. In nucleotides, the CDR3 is TGTGCCAGTAGAAGGACAGGGTTCGGCACTGAAGCTTTCTTT. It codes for CASRRTGFGTEAFF.

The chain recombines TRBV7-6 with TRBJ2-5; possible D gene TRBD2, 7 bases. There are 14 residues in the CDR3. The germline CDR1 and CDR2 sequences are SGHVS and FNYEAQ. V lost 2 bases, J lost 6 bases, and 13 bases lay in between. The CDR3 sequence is CASSLSSGTKTQYF. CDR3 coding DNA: TGTGCCAGCAGCTTATCAAGCGGGACAAAGACCCAGTACTTC.

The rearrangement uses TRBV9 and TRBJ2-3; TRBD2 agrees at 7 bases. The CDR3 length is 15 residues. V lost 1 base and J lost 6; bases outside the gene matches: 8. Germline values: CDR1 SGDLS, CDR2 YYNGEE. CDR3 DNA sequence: TGTGCCAGCAGCGTAAGGACTAGTGGTATTGATACGCAGTATTTT. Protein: CASSVRTSGIDTQYF.

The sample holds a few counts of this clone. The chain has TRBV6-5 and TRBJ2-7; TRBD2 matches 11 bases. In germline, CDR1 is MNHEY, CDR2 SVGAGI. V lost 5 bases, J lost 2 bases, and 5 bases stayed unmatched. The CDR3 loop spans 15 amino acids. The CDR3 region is CASSRGLAVTYEQYF. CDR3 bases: TGTGCCAGCAGTAGGGGACTAGCGGTAACCTACGAGCAGTACTTC.

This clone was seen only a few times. CDR3 protein: CASSPRMSDGYTF. The DNA of the CDR3 is TGTGCCAGCTCACCTAGGATGAGTGATGGCTACACCTTC. This chain links TRBV18 with TRBJ1-2; D is undetermined. V lost 3 bases to trimming and J lost 6 bases, with 11 bases between them. This CDR3 contains 13 residues. CDR1 and CDR2 (germline): KGHSH, LQKENI. Drawing the rest from reference TRBV18 and TRBJ1-2, the complete variable domain is NAGVMQNPRHLVRRRGQEARLRCSPMKGHSHVYWYRQLPEEGLKFMVYLQKENIIDESGMPKERFSAEFPKEGPSILRIQQVVRGDSAAYFCASSPRMSDGYTFGSGTRLTVV.

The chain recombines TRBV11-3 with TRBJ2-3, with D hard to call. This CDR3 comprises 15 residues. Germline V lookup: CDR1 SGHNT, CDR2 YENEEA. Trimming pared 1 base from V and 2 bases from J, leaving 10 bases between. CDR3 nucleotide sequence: TGTGCCAGCAGCTTAGCCGGTCGGCCCACAGATACGCAGTATTTT. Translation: CASSLAGRPTDTQYF.

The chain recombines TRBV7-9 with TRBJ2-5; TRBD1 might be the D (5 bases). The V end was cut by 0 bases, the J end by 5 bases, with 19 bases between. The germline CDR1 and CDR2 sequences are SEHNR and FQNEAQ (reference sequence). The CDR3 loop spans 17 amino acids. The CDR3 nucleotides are TGTGCCAGCAGCTTAGCCCCTGGGGCAGGGTTCGGGGAGACCCAGTACTTC. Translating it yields CASSLAPGAGFGETQYF.

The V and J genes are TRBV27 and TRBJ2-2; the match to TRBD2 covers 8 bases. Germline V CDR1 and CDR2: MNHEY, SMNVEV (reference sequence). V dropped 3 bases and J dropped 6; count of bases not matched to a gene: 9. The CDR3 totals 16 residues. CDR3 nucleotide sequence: TGTGCCAGCAGTTTGGCTCGGACTAGCTTCGCCGGGGAGCTGTTTTTT. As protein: CASSLARTSFAGELFF.

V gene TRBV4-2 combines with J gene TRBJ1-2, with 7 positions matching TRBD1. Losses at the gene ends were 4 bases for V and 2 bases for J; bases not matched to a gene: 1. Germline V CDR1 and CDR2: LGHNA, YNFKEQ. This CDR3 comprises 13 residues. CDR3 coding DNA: TGTGCCAGCAGCCTGGACAGGAACTATGGCTACACCTTC. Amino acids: CASSLDRNYGYTF.

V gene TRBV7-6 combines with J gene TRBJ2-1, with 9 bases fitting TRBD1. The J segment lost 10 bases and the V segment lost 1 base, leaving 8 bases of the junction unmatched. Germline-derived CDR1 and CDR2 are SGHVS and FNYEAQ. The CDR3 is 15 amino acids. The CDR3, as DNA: TGTGCCAGCAGCTTAGTGGCCGGGACAGGGTACGAGCAGTTCTTC. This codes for CASSLVAGTGYEQFF. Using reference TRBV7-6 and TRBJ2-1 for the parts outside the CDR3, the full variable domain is GAGVSQSPRYKVTKRGQDVALRCDPISGHVSLYWYRQALGQGPEFLTYFNYEAQQDKSGLPNDRFSAERPEGSISTLTIQRTEQRDSAMYRCASSLVAGTGYEQFFGPGTRLTVL.

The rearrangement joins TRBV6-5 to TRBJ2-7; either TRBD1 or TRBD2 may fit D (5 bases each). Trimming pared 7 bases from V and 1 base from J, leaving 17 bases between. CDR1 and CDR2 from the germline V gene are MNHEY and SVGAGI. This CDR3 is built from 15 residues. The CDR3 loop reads CASTSGTPNSYEQYF. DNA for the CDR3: TGTGCCAGCACCTCCGGGACGCCGAATTCCTACGAGCAGTACTTC.

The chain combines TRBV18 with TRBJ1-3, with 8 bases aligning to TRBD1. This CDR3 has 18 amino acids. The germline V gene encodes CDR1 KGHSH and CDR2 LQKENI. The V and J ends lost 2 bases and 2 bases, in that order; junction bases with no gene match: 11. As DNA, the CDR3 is TGTGCCAGCTCACCAACGATTACAGGGGGAACTGCTGGAAACACCATATATTTT. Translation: CASSPTITGGTAGNTIYF.

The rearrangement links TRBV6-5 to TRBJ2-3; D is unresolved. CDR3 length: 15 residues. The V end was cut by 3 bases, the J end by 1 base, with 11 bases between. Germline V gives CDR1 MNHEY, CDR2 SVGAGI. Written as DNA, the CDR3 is TGTGCCAGCAGTTATCTCGCTTGGGGCACAGATACGCAGTATTTT. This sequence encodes CASSYLAWGTDTQYF.

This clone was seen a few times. CDR3 sequence (DNA): TGTGCCAGCAGGCCCACGTCAGGAAACTATGGCTACACCTTC. It encodes CASRPTSGNYGYTF. The J gene is TRBJ1-2, the V gene TRBV6-1; D is unresolved. Germline loops: CDR1 MNHNS, CDR2 SASEGT. The V end was cut by 6 bases, the J end by 2 bases, with 13 bases between. The CDR3 consists of 14 residues.

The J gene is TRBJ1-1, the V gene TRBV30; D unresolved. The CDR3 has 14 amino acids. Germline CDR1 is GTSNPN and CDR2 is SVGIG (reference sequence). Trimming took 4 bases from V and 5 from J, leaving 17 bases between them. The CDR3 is CAWIVSSRKTEAFF. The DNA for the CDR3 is TGTGCCTGGATAGTATCGTCTAGGAAGACTGAAGCTTTCTTT.

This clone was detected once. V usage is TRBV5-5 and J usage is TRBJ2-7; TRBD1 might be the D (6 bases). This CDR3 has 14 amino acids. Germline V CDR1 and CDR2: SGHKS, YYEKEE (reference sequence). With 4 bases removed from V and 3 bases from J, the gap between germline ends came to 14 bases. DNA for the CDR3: TGTGCCAGCAGCATAGAGGGACATCTCTACGAGCAGTACTTC. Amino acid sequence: CASSIEGHLYEQYF.

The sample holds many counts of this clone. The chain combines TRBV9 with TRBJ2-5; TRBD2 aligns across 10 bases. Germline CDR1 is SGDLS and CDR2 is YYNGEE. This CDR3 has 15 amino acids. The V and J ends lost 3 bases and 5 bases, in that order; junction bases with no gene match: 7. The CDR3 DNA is TGTGCCAGCAGCGACCAGCGGGAGGGCCGGGAGACCCAGTACTTC. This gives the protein CASSDQREGRETQYF.

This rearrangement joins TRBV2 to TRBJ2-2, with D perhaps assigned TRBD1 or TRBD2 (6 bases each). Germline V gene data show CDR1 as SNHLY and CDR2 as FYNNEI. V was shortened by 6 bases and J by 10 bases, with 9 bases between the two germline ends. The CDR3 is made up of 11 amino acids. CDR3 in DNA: TGTGCCAGCAGAAGGGGGGTGGAGCTGTTTTTT. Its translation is CASRRGVELFF. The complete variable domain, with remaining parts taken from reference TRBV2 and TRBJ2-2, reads EPEVTQTPSHQVTQMGQEVILRCVPISNHLYFYWYRQILGQKVEFLVSFYNNEISEKSEIFDDQFSVERPDGSNFTLKIRSTKLEDSAMYFCASRRGVELFFGEGSRLTVL.